This TCR beta chain comes out of a study of PD-1 blockade in classical Hodgkin lymphoma. For the study at large: Patients were administered nivolumab (3 mg/kg intravenously) every 2 weeks.

Regarding time point: cycle 4 day 1 (C4D1), after less than 7 weeks of nivolumab. In every patient, relapse followed autologous stem cell transplantation, while exposure to brentuximab vedotin differed. Germline lookup yields CDR1 LGHNA and CDR2 YSLEER. The CDR3 totals 13 residues. Trimming removed 7 bases from V and 2 bases from J, with 11 bases in between. Assay: immunoSEQ multiplex PCR; the TCRdb copy retains only in-frame clones and omits some. The sample yields approximately 89,000 clones, about 83% seen once. General study findings and limits: Undefined causes, possibly disease activity or prior therapy, underlie the repertoire differences.

A word on this clone: No antigen is known for it.

This TCR was recovered from a human donor with classical Hodgkin lymphoma. The starting material was peripheral blood mononuclear cells (PBMCs), obtained before the fourth cycle of nivolumab. This chain connects TRBV4-3 to TRBJ1-1; D might be TRBD1 (5 bases). The DNA of the CDR3 is TGCGCCAGCACCTTAGACAGAAACACTGAAGCTTTCTTT. Protein product: CASTLDRNTEAFF.